The 5 T cell receptor beta chains listed next were all sequenced from one sample in a study of blood T cell repertoires in COVID-19. Profiled with immunoSEQ multiplex PCR; TCRdb holds only in-frame clones, not every one. In the table there are 80,000 or so clones, roughly 80% of which are singletons. Sequenced material: peripheral blood. These receptors were obtained from a woman aged 55-70 years with acute or convalescent COVID-19.

This chain uses TRBV24-1 with TRBJ2-3; D might be TRBD2 (5 bases). Trimming pared 6 bases from V and 0 bases from J, leaving 18 bases between. This CDR3 has 17 residues. Germline V gene data show CDR1 as KGHDR and CDR2 as SFDVKD. CDR3 region: CATSPPWAPGSTDTQYF. In nucleotides, the CDR3 is TGTGCCACCAGTCCCCCTTGGGCCCCGGGGAGCACAGATACGCAGTATTTT.

The J gene is TRBJ2-2, the V gene TRBV21-1; the table's D call, TRBD1, was not checked against the DNA. TRBV21-1 is given as a pseudogene. The CDR3 runs to 16 residues. DNA for the CDR3: TGTGCCAGCAGCAAAGACCCTCAAGGGACAGGGACGAAGCCGTTTTTT. Its protein is CASSKDPQGTGTKPFF.

The chain is built from TRBV24-1 and TRBJ2-2, with TRBD2 as a possible D gene (7 bases). V was trimmed by 4 bases and J by 6 bases, leaving 14 bases between them. CDR3 length equals 15 residues. CDR1 and CDR2 (germline): KGHDR, SFDVKD. The CDR3 DNA reads as TGTGCCACCAGTGACAACAGGGACTACGCCGGGGAGCTGTTTTTT. Amino acid sequence: CATSDNRDYAGELFF.

The chain couples TRBV6-4 to TRBJ1-1, with 7 nucleotides matching TRBD1. V lost 6 bases to trimming and J lost 3 bases; unmatched junction nucleotides: 4. This CDR3 contains 13 residues. CDR1 and CDR2 (germline): MRHNA, SNTAGT. CDR3 nucleotide sequence: TGTGCCAGCAGCCCCGACAGGGACACTGAAGCTTTCTTT. Amino acids: CASSPDRDTEAFF.

This chain links TRBV30 with TRBJ2-1; TRBD2 matches at 9 bases. With V trimmed by 3 bases and J by 0 bases, 0 bases remained unmatched. In germline, CDR1 is GTSNPN, CDR2 SVGIG (reference sequence). This CDR3 is built from 14 residues. CDR3 in amino acids: CAWRRGGSYNEQFF. The CDR3 DNA reads as TGTGCCTGGAGGCGGGGGGGCTCCTACAATGAGCAGTTCTTC.